These 2 T cell receptor beta chains originate from one sample sequenced in a study of blood T cell repertoires in COVID-19. This table comes from immunoSEQ multiplex PCR, and its TCRdb copy is limited to in-frame clones, with some not included. The sample contains more than 200,000 clones, about nine tenths of which appear only once. The specimen sequenced was PBMCs or T cells enriched from blood (not recorded which). All receptors derive from a woman aged 30 to 39 with acute COVID-19.

The chain employs TRBV19 and TRBJ2-3, with D tentatively TRBD2 (6 bases). V lost 4 bases, J lost 4 bases, and 9 bases lay in between. The CDR3 contains 13 residues. Germline loops: CDR1 LNHDA, CDR2 SQIVND (reference sequence). DNA for the CDR3: TGTGCCAGTAGTAGCTGGAGGGCAGATACGCAGTATTTT. Amino acids: CASSSWRADTQYF.

This rearrangement joins TRBV28 to TRBJ1-2; D gene unclear. The V gene's germline CDR1 is MDHEN and CDR2 SYDVKM. V lost 5 bases and J lost 4, with 8 bases in between. The length of the CDR3 is 12 residues. The chain's CDR3 is CASSAAVYGYTF. CDR3 bases: TGTGCCAGCAGTGCGGCAGTCTATGGCTACACCTTC.